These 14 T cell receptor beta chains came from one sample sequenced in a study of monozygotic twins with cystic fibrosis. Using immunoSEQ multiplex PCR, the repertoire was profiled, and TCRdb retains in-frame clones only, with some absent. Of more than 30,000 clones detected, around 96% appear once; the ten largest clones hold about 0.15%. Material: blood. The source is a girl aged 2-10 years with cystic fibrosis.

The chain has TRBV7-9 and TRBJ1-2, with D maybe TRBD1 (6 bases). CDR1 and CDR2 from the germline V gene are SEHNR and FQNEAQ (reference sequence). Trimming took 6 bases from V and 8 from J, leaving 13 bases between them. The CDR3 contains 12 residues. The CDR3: CASSIGTYGYTF. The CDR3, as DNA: TGTGCCAGCAGTATTGGGACATACGGCTACACCTTC.

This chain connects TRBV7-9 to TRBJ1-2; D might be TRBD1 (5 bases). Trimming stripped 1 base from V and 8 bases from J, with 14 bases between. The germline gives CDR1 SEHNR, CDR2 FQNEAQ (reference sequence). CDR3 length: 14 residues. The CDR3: CASSLGGLGNGYTF. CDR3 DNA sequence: TGTGCCAGCAGCTTAGGGGGCCTTGGGAACGGCTACACCTTC.

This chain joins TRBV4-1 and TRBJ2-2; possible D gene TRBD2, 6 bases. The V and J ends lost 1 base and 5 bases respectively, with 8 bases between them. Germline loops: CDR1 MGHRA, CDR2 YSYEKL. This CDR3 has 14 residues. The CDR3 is CASSQVGGTGELFF. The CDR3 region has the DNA TGCGCCAGCAGCCAAGTCGGGGGTACCGGGGAGCTGTTTTTT.

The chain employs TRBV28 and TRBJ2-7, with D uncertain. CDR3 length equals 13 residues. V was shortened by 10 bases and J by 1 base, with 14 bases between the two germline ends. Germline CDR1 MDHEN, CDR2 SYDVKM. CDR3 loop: CATRLPPSYEQYF. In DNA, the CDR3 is TGTGCCACCCGACTCCCACCTTCCTACGAGCAGTACTTC.

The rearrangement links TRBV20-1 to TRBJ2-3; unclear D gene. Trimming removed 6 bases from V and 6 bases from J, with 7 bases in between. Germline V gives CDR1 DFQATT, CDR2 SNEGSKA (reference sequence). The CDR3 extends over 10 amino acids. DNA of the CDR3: TGCAGTGCCCCCTATGATACGCAGTATTTT. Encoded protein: CSAPYDTQYF.

The chain's CDR3 is CASSWEGAYEQYF. As DNA, the CDR3 is TGCGCCAGCAGCTGGGAGGGAGCTTACGAGCAGTACTTC. This rearrangement joins TRBV5-1 to TRBJ2-7; TRBD2 agrees at 7 bases. V lost 3 bases to trimming and J lost 4 bases; unmatched junction nucleotides: 4. Germline CDR1 and CDR2: SGHRS and YFSETQ. The CDR3 is made up of 13 amino acids.

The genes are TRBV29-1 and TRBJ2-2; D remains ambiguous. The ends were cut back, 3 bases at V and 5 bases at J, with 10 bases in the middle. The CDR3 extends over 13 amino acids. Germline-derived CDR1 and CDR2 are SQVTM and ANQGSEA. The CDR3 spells CSVDSEWTGELFF. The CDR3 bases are TGCAGCGTTGACTCAGAGTGGACCGGGGAGCTGTTTTTT.

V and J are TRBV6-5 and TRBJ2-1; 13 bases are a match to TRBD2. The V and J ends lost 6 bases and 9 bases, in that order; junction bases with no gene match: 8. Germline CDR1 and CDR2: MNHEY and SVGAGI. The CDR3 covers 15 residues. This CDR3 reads CASSPGLAGVVEQFF. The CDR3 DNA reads TGTGCCAGCAGCCCAGGACTAGCGGGAGTCGTTGAGCAGTTCTTC.

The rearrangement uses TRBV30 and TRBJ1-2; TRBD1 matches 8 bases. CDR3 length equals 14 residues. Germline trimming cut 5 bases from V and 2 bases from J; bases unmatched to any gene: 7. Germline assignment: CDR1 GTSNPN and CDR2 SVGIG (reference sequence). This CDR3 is CAWGDRGENYGYTF. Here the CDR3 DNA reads TGTGCCTGGGGTGACAGGGGCGAGAACTATGGCTACACCTTC.

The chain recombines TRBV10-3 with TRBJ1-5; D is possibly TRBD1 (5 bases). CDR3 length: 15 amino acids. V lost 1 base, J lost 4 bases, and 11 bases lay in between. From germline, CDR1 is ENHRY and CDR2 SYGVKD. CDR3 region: CAISEWDAPNQPQHF. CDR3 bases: TGTGCCATCAGTGAGTGGGACGCGCCTAATCAGCCCCAGCATTTT.

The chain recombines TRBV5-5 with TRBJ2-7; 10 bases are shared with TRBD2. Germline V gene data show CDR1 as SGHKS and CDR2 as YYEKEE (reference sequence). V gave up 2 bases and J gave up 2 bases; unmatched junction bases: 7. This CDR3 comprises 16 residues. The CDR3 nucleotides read TGTGCCAGCAGCTTTTTCCTAGCGGGAGCGCCCTACGAGCAGTACTTC. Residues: CASSFFLAGAPYEQYF.

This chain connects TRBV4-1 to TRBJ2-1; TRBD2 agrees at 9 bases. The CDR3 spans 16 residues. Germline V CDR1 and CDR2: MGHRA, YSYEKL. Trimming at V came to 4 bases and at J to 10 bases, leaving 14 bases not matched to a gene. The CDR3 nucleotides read TGCGCCAGCAGCCTCCAACTAGCGGGCACGCGGGGGGAGCAGTTCTTC. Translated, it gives CASSLQLAGTRGEQFF.

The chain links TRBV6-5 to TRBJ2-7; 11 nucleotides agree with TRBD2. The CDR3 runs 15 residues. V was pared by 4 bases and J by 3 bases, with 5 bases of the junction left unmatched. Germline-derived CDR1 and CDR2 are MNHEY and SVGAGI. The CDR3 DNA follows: TGTGCCAGCAGTTCGCCGACTAGCGGGAACTACGAGCAGTACTTC. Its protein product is CASSSPTSGNYEQYF.

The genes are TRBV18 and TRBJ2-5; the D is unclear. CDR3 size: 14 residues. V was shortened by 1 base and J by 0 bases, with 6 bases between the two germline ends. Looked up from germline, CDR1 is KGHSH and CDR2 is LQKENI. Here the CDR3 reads CASSPQADQETQYF. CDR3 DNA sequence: TGTGCCAGCTCACCACAGGCAGACCAAGAGACCCAGTACTTC.